Listed below are T cell receptor beta chains from one sample, sequenced in a study of siplizumab effects on memory and regulatory T cells. The protocol was immunoSEQ multiplex PCR, while the TCRdb copy is restricted to in-frame clones and leaves out a portion. Of approximately 60,000 clones listed, 96% are singletons. The specimen was naive CD8+ T cells sorted from blood. These receptors came from a human donor in good health. CDR3s include the opening cysteine and the closing phenylalanine or tryptophan. D genes are given only for firm matches. Where a row states a size, it is once, few, many or the class of an expanded clone; other rows omit it.

V gene	D gene	clone size	J gene	CDR3 protein	CDR3 DNA
TRBV28	NA	NA	TRBJ1-1	CASSPRQSQNTEAFF	TGTGCCAGCAGTCCCCGACAGAGCCAGAACACTGAAGCTTTCTTT
TRBV27	TRBD2	NA	TRBJ2-5	CASGTSGGAPETQYF	TGTGCCAGTGGGACTAGCGGGGGGGCCCCAGAGACCCAGTACTTC
TRBV6-5	TRBD1	once	TRBJ1-2	CASSTPRQGHWGYTF	TGTGCCAGCAGCACTCCGCGACAGGGGCATTGGGGCTACACCTTC
TRBV7-2	TRBD1	NA	TRBJ1-2	CASSSGQGGYGYTF	TGTGCCAGCAGCTCGGGACAGGGTGGCTATGGCTACACCTTC
TRBV6-1	NA	NA	TRBJ2-1	CATPGPQFEQFF	TGTGCCACCCCGGGACCACAATTTGAGCAGTTCTTC
TRBV1	NA	NA	TRBJ2-5	CTSSHKTSGAPPYQETQYF	TGCACCAGCAGCCACAAAACTAGCGGGGCTCCTCCGTACCAAGAGACCCAGTACTTC
TRBV2	TRBD2	NA	TRBJ2-1	CASSPRTSGGTEAFF	TGTGCCAGCAGTCCCCGGACTAGCGGGGGGACTGAGGCGTTCTTC
TRBV6-1	TRBD1	once	TRBJ2-7	CASSDNGQGVIYEQYF	TGTGCCAGCAGTGACAATGGGCAGGGGGTGATATACGAGCAGTACTTC
TRBV6-6	NA	NA	TRBJ1-1	CASSPPQGLGTEAFF	TGTGCCAGCAGTCCACCACAGGGCTTGGGCACTGAAGCTTTCTTT
TRBV6-5	TRBD1	NA	TRBJ1-5	CASSLTGGNQPQHF	TGTGCCAGCAGTTTGACAGGGGGCAATCAGCCCCAGCATTTT
TRBV28	TRBD1	NA	TRBJ2-7	CASSLLGTGGHEQYF	TGTGCCAGCAGTTTATTAGGGACAGGGGGCCACGAGCAGTACTTC
TRBV9	TRBD2	NA	TRBJ2-1	CASSVGRGEDEQFF	TGTGCCAGCAGCGTAGGGCGGGGGGAGGACGAGCAGTTCTTC
TRBV9	TRBD2	NA	TRBJ2-7	CASSVEGERGGFDYEQYF	TGTGCCAGCAGCGTAGAAGGGGAGCGGGGGGGCTTTGACTACGAGCAGTACTTC
TRBV19	NA	once	TRBJ1-4	CASSLGAGPRNEKLFF	TGTGCCAGTAGTTTGGGGGCGGGACCGAGAAATGAAAAACTGTTTTTT
TRBV4-1	NA	NA	TRBJ1-1	CASSQDPPGADEAFF	TGCGCCAGCAGCCAAGATCCGCCAGGGGCCGACGAAGCTTTCTTT
TRBV4-1	TRBD2	NA	TRBJ2-1	CASSPKGAGVSYNEQFF	TGCGCCAGCAGCCCCAAGGGAGCGGGGGTCTCCTACAATGAGCAGTTCTTC
TRBV6-5	TRBD1	once	TRBJ1-1	CASSYEDRDPEAFF	TGTGCCAGCAGTTACGAGGACAGGGACCCTGAAGCTTTCTTT
TRBV4-2	NA	once	TRBJ1-1	CASSQDQYTMNTEAFF	TGTGCCAGCAGCCAAGATCAGTACACCATGAACACTGAAGCTTTCTTT
TRBV10-3	NA	NA	TRBJ1-3	CAISGPDSHNGNTIYF	TGTGCCATCAGCGGGCCCGACAGTCACAATGGAAACACCATATATTTT
TRBV25-1	NA	NA	TRBJ1-2	CASSPGSPYGYTF	TGTGCCAGCAGTCCCGGGAGCCCCTATGGCTACACCTTC
TRBV19	NA	few	TRBJ1-2	CASGVPPGSNYGYTF	TGTGCCAGTGGAGTCCCCCCGGGGTCAAACTATGGCTACACCTTC
TRBV4-1	NA	NA	TRBJ2-5	CASSPLGLLASETQYF	TGCGCCAGCAGCCCCCTAGGGCTACTAGCTTCGGAGACCCAGTACTTC
TRBV11-2	NA	NA	TRBJ1-4	CASSNSATNEKLFF	TGTGCCAGCAGCAACAGTGCAACTAATGAAAAACTGTTTTTT
TRBV9	NA	NA	TRBJ2-6	CASSVAREWGPGTTSSGANVLTF	TGTGCCAGCAGCGTAGCGCGTGAGTGGGGACCCGGGACGACAAGCTCTGGGGCCAACGTCCTGACTTTC
TRBV19	TRBD2	NA	TRBJ2-1	CASSPAGGQNEQFF	TGTGCCAGTAGTCCAGCGGGGGGCCAGAATGAGCAGTTCTTC
TRBV11-1	TRBD1	NA	TRBJ2-1	CASSWRQGPGGRFYNEQFF	TGTGCCAGCAGCTGGAGACAGGGACCCGGAGGTCGCTTCTACAATGAGCAGTTCTTC
TRBV5-6	TRBD1	once	TRBJ1-1	CANTKNTTGVETEAFF	TGTGCCAATACAAAAAATACGACAGGGGTTGAAACTGAAGCTTTCTTT
TRBV19	NA	few	TRBJ1-3	CASSPWGGSNTIYF	TGTGCCAGTAGCCCCTGGGGAGGCTCAAACACCATATATTTT
TRBV19	NA	NA	TRBJ1-4	CASSRTATNEKLFF	TGTGCCAGTAGTCGGACAGCGACTAATGAAAAACTGTTTTTT
TRBV4-1	NA	once	TRBJ1-2	CASRQGNGYTF	TGCGCCAGCCGTCAGGGAAATGGCTACACCTTC
TRBV6-6	NA	NA	TRBJ2-7	CASTDPGSDSYEQYF	TGTGCCAGCACCGACCCCGGTAGTGACTCCTACGAGCAGTACTTC
TRBV29-1	TRBD1	NA	TRBJ2-7	CSVRTGDYEQYF	TGCAGCGTTAGGACAGGTGACTACGAGCAGTACTTC
TRBV6-5	NA	NA	TRBJ2-3	CASRETGYPDTQYF	TGTGCCAGCAGGGAAACAGGGTACCCAGATACGCAGTATTTT
TRBV2	NA	NA	TRBJ1-1	CAGFQGNTEAFF	TGTGCCGGATTTCAGGGGAACACTGAAGCTTTCTTT
TRBV2	NA	NA	TRBJ2-7	CASRPGVHEQYF	TGTGCCAGCAGACCAGGGGTACACGAGCAGTACTTC
TRBV2	NA	once	TRBJ2-7	CASSERGFYEQYF	TGTGCCAGCAGTGAAAGGGGATTCTACGAGCAGTACTTC
TRBV10-1	TRBD1	NA	TRBJ2-7	CASSEDRGAYEQYF	TGCGCCAGCAGTGAGGACAGGGGGGCCTACGAGCAGTACTTC
TRBV29-1	NA	NA	TRBJ2-7	CSVVAQGSYEQYF	TGCAGCGTTGTCGCACAGGGAAGCTACGAGCAGTACTTC
TRBV4-3	NA	NA	TRBJ2-7	CASSQDPVGGSYEQYF	TGCGCCAGCAGCCAAGATCCCGTAGGTGGGTCCTACGAGCAGTACTTC
TRBV11-2	TRBD1	NA	TRBJ2-3	CASSLWDRSSTDTQYF	TGTGCCAGCAGCTTATGGGACAGATCTAGCACAGATACGCAGTATTTT
TRBV21-1	NA	NA	TRBJ1-1	CASSKHYREGYTEAFF	TGTGCCAGCAGCAAACATTACAGGGAGGGTTACACTGAAGCTTTCTTT
TRBV10-3	TRBD2	NA	TRBJ2-3	CAISGGGGDTQYF	TGTGCCATCAGCGGCGGGGGGGGAGATACGCAGTATTTT
TRBV9	TRBD1	NA	TRBJ2-5	CASSGDRDRETQYF	TGTGCCAGCAGCGGGGACAGGGATCGGGAGACCCAGTACTTC
TRBV9	TRBD2	NA	TRBJ2-7	CASSVDLAGADEQYF	TGTGCCAGCAGCGTAGATCTAGCGGGAGCGGATGAGCAGTACTTC